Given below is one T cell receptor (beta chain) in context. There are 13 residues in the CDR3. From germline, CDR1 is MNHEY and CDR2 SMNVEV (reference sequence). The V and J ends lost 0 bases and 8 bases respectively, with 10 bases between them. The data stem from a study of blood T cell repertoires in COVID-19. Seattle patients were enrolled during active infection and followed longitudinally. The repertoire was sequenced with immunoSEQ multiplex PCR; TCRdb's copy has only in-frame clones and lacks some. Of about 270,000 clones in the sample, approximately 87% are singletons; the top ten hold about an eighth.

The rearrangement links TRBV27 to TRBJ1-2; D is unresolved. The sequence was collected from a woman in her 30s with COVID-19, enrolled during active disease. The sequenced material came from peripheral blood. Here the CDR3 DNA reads TGTGCCAGCAGTTTATCTCCGTTAGAAGGCTACACCTTC. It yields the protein CASSLSPLEGYTF.